This TCR beta chain was captured by sequencing in a study of shared clonotypes between healthy human individuals. For the study at large: Three CD4 naive, three CD4 memory, two CD8 naive and one CD8 memory plate were used per donor. Notes on the study in general: Sorted-subset sequencing was shown by rarefaction to be incomplete despite large depth.

Approximately 200 ng DNA, about 30,000 T cell genomes, went into each sorted-subset replicate PCR. The method was immunoSEQ multiplex PCR; TCRdb's version includes in-frame clones alone and lacks a portion of them. This repertoire shows more than 2 million clones, approximately 95% found once; its top ten account for around 1.1%. Turning to this clone: Its antigen remains unidentified.

CD45RO-negative, CCR7-positively selected cells formed the naive CD8 fraction, excluding terminally differentiated effector memory CD45RA+ cells. CDR3 length: 14 amino acids. CDR1 MNHNY and CDR2 SVGAGI come from the germline V gene (reference sequence). With 5 bases clipped from V and 2 bases from J, the junction kept 2 bases outside the gene matches. The clonotype comes from a man aged 18 to 29 in good health. This sequence joins TRBV6-6 and TRBJ2-7, with TRBD2 matching 11 bases. Sequencing used naive CD8+ T cells sorted from blood. CDR3: CASSTLAGAYEQYF. CDR3 bases: TGTGCCAGCAGTACACTAGCGGGGGCCTACGAGCAGTACTTC.